Following are 19 T cell receptor beta chains from one sample sequenced in a study of blood T cell dynamics during melanoma immunotherapy. Stated time point: week 3, after first cycle of checkpoint inhibitor. Using immunoSEQ multiplex PCR, the repertoire was profiled, and TCRdb retains in-frame clones only, with some absent. The sample consists of roughly 10,000 clones, more than 70% of them appearing once. The starting material was blood, obtained from a patient treated with checkpoint blockade. The receptors were gathered from a human donor with melanoma.

This clone came up once. The chain couples TRBV10-3 to TRBJ2-1; D possibly corresponds to TRBD1 (6 bases). The CDR3 runs to 13 residues. Germline CDR1 is ENHRY and CDR2 is SYGVKD. V lost 11 bases and J lost 6, with 17 bases in between. The CDR3 nucleotides read TGTGCCGGGGGCGAACGGTCGGGCAATGAGCAGTTCTTC. It specifies CAGGERSGNEQFF.

The rearrangement uses TRBV7-6 and TRBJ2-1, with 15 bases identical to TRBD2. The CDR3 is made up of 17 amino acids. The trim removed 5 bases at V and 4 bases at J, leaving 6 bases unmatched. Germline V gene sequence: CDR1 SGHVS, CDR2 FNYEAQ. CDR3 region: CASSPGTSGRLYNEQFF. CDR3 in DNA: TGTGCCAGCAGCCCAGGGACTAGCGGGAGGTTGTACAATGAGCAGTTCTTC.

The V call is TRBV9, the J call TRBJ2-2; the D is unclear. Germline V gives CDR1 SGDLS, CDR2 YYNGEE. This CDR3 contains 14 residues. Trimming shortened V by 4 bases and J by 6 bases, and 13 bases separated the two germline ends. This chain's CDR3 is CASSPDTMAGELFF. As DNA, the CDR3 is TGTGCCAGCAGCCCCGATACGATGGCCGGGGAGCTGTTTTTT.

The CDR3 DNA follows: TGTGCCAGCAGTCCGCAGGGGGGTTTTAGGGAGACCCAGTACTTC. Translated, it gives CASSPQGGFRETQYF. The chain links TRBV27 to TRBJ2-5, with D perhaps TRBD1 (7 bases). The CDR3 is 15 amino acids. CDR1 is MNHEY, CDR2 SMNVEV, per germline (reference sequence). V lost 5 bases and J lost 5, with 18 bases in between.

The gene calls are TRBV29-1 and TRBJ2-6, with no clear D. The V end was cut by 8 bases, the J end by 0 bases, with 14 bases between. Germline assignment: CDR1 SQVTM and CDR2 ANQGSEA. The CDR3 runs 15 residues. CDR3 loop: CSCGPDPSGANVLTF. CDR3 nucleotides: TGCAGCTGCGGTCCGGATCCCTCTGGGGCCAACGTCCTGACTTTC. The full variable domain, its missing parts supplied by reference TRBV29-1 and TRBJ2-6, is SAVISQKPSRDICQRGTSLTIQCQVDSQVTMMFWYRQQPGQSLTLIATANQGSEATYESGFVIDKFPISRPNLTFSTLTVSNMSPEDSSIYLCSCGPDPSGANVLTFGAGSRLTVL.

The chain links TRBV6-6 to TRBJ1-1; no definite D call. The CDR3 has 11 residues. V lost 8 bases, J lost 1 base, and 5 bases lay in between. Germline V lookup: CDR1 MNHNY, CDR2 SVGAGI (reference sequence). DNA for the CDR3: TGTGCCAGCTCTAGGAACACTGAAGCTTTCTTT. It codes for CASSRNTEAFF.

The chain links TRBV5-5 to TRBJ1-3, with unresolved D. The V end lost 7 bases, the J end lost 2 bases, and 10 bases lay between the germline ends. This CDR3 is built from 13 residues. Germline V gene sequence: CDR1 SGHKS, CDR2 YYEKEE (reference sequence). CDR3 region: CASQRRAGNTIYF. The CDR3, as DNA: TGTGCCAGCCAACGGAGGGCTGGAAACACCATATATTTT.

The chain joins TRBV11-1 to TRBJ1-5, with D uncertain. The CDR3 sequence is 14 residues long. The germline V gene has CDR1 SGHAT and CDR2 FQDESV (reference sequence). Deletions cut 5 bases from V and 2 bases from J, with 10 bases between. CDR3 in amino acids: CASSPGWGNQPQHF. The CDR3 DNA sequence: TGTGCCAGCAGCCCCGGGTGGGGCAATCAGCCCCAGCATTTT.

The chain combines TRBV5-1 with TRBJ2-1; 12 bases align to TRBD2. V lost 4 bases, J lost 3 bases, and 5 bases stayed unmatched. The CDR3 is made up of 16 amino acids. Per germline, CDR1 SGHRS and CDR2 YFSETQ. The CDR3 loop is CASSPGLAGYYNEQFF. The CDR3 DNA reads TGCGCCAGCAGCCCAGGACTAGCGGGGTACTACAATGAGCAGTTCTTC. Supplemented by reference TRBV5-1 and TRBJ2-1, the full variable domain reads KAGVTQTPRYLIKTRGQQVTLSCSPISGHRSVSWYQQTPGQGLQFLFEYFSETQRNKGNFPGRFSGRQFSNSRSEMNVSTLELGDSALYLCASSPGLAGYYNEQFFGPGTRLTVL.

This chain connects TRBV7-6 to TRBJ2-7, with D maybe TRBD2 (6 bases). The V and J ends lost 5 bases and 12 bases respectively, with 17 bases between them. CDR3 length equals 12 residues. The germline V gene encodes CDR1 SGHVS and CDR2 FNYEAQ. Here the CDR3 DNA reads TGTGCCAGCAGCCACCGACTAGAGGGGTGGTACTTC. Encoded protein: CASSHRLEGWYF. The variable domain in full, completed from reference TRBV7-6 and TRBJ2-7, reads GAGVSQSPRYKVTKRGQDVALRCDPISGHVSLYWYRQALGQGPEFLTYFNYEAQQDKSGLPNDRFSAERPEGSISTLTIQRTEQRDSAMYRCASSHRLEGWYFGPGTRLTVT.

V gene TRBV12-5 combines with J gene TRBJ2-3, with 9 bases aligning to TRBD2. Germline assignment: CDR1 LGHNT and CDR2 FRNRAP. The V segment lost 6 bases and the J segment 4 bases; nucleotides outside the gene matches: 8. The CDR3 loop spans 15 amino acids. The DNA for the CDR3 is TGTGCTAGTGGAGTAGCGGGAGTTCGGTCAGATACGCAGTATTTT. Translation gives CASGVAGVRSDTQYF.

This rearrangement joins TRBV28 to TRBJ2-7; possible D gene TRBD1, 6 bases. CDR3 length: 14 amino acids. The germline V gene has CDR1 MDHEN and CDR2 SYDVKM. V lost 1 base and J lost 3, with 10 bases in between. The CDR3 DNA is TGTGCCAGCAGTTTATTGGCAGGGGTCTACGAGCAGTACTTC. It codes for CASSLLAGVYEQYF.

This chain links TRBV6-6 with TRBJ2-7, with a possible D match to TRBD1 (5 bases). This CDR3 has 12 residues. Germline V gene sequence: CDR1 MNHNY, CDR2 SVGAGI (reference sequence). V dropped 4 bases and J dropped 2 bases, with 6 bases sitting between them. This chain's CDR3 is CASSWGPYEQYF. In DNA form, the CDR3 reads TGTGCCAGCAGTTGGGGCCCCTACGAGCAGTACTTC.

CDR3 sequence: CASSRQYQETQYF. The CDR3 DNA sequence: TGTGCCAGCAGCAGACAGTACCAAGAGACCCAGTACTTC. V and J are TRBV7-3 and TRBJ2-5; the D gene is possibly TRBD1 (5 bases). The V end was cut by 5 bases, the J end by 0 bases, with 7 bases between. The CDR3 contains 13 residues. The germline V gene has CDR1 SGHTA and CDR2 FQGTGA.

The genes are TRBV6-1 and TRBJ2-5; D remains unclear. The CDR3 runs 12 residues. Germline-derived CDR1 and CDR2 are MNHNS and SASEGT. The germline V and J ends were trimmed by 10 bases and 4 bases, with 13 bases remaining between them. The CDR3 sequence: CATYGPPETQYF. DNA of the CDR3: TGTGCCACGTACGGGCCCCCAGAGACCCAGTACTTC.

The rearrangement links TRBV5-1 to TRBJ2-5, with TRBD2 identical over 16 bases. The CDR3 has 19 residues. The V gene end was trimmed by 4 bases and the J gene end by 5 bases; junction bases not matched to a gene: 14. CDR1 and CDR2 from the germline V gene are SGHRS and YFSETQ. CDR3 protein: CASSLSGTSGRARSETQYF. CDR3 nucleotides: TGCGCCAGCAGCCTCTCCGGGACTAGCGGGAGGGCCCGGAGTGAGACCCAGTACTTC.

The chain employs TRBV5-1 and TRBJ2-5, with 11 bases lining up with TRBD2. Germline CDR1 SGHRS, CDR2 YFSETQ. The CDR3 is 17 amino acids. V was clipped by 4 bases and J by 4 bases; unmatched bases: 12. CDR3 protein: CASSQRSLAGGRETQYF. CDR3 nucleotides: TGCGCCAGCAGCCAACGCAGTCTAGCGGGAGGTCGAGAGACCCAGTACTTC.

The rearrangement joins TRBV10-3 to TRBJ2-5; 10 bases map to TRBD2. Germline CDR1 is ENHRY and CDR2 is SYGVKD. This CDR3 has 15 residues. Unmatched junction bases numbered 5, after V lost 6 bases and J lost 1 base. The CDR3 coding sequence is TGTGCCATCAGCCCCGGGACTAGCGTCCAAGAGACCCAGTACTTC. This codes for CAISPGTSVQETQYF.

This clone was counted once. The chain uses TRBV28 and TRBJ1-4, with TRBD1 identical over 7 bases. V lost 6 bases and J lost 8; bases outside the gene matches: 6. The CDR3 length is 13 residues. Germline-derived CDR1 and CDR2 are MDHEN and SYDVKM. The chain's CDR3 is CASRRGQGEKLFF. The DNA of the CDR3 is TGTGCCAGCAGGAGGGGGCAAGGAGAAAAACTGTTTTTT.